The sequence of this T cell receptor beta chain was determined in a study of blood T cell repertoires in COVID-19. Background on the study: PBMCs, B-cell-depleted T cells, or T cells provided the cDNA or gDNA that made up the material.

Germline V lookup: CDR1 LNHNV, CDR2 YYDKDF (reference sequence). This CDR3 is 15 amino acids long. Germline trimming cut 6 bases from V and 2 bases from J; bases unmatched to any gene: 10. Authors' analysis steps: Reference gene primer amplification gave nucleated cell count estimates. Sequenced by immunoSEQ multiplex PCR; TCRdb stores in-frame clones only, minus some. For V, J and clone size, that table is used; D and trimming come from the DNA. The data contain 200,000 to 250,000 clones, 75% to 90% of them singletons. In this sample, this clone turned up a few times. Specimen: peripheral blood. This sequence was found in a man aged 25 to 45 who had recovered from COVID-19. This rearrangement joins TRBV15 to TRBJ2-7, with TRBD2 matching over 7 bases. In DNA form, the CDR3 reads TGTGCCACCAGATACCGGGAGGCAGGCCCCTACGAGCAGTACTTC. Translating gives CATRYREAGPYEQYF.